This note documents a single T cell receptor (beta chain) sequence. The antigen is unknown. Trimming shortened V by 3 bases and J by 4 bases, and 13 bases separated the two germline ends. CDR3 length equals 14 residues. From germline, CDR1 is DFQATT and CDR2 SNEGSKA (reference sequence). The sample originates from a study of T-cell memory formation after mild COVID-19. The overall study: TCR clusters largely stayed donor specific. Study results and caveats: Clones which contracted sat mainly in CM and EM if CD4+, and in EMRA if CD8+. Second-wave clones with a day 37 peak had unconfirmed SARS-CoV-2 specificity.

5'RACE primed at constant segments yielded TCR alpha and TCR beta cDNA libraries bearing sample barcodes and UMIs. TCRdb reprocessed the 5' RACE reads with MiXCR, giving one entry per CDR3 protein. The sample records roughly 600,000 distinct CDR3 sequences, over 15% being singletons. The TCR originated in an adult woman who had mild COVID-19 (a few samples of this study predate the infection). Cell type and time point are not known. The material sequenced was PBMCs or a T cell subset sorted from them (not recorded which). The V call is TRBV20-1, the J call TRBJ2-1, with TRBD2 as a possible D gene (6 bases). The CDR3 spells CSASGGMGYNEQFF. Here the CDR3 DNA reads TGCAGTGCTAGTGGCGGGATGGGGTACAATGAGCAGTTCTTC.